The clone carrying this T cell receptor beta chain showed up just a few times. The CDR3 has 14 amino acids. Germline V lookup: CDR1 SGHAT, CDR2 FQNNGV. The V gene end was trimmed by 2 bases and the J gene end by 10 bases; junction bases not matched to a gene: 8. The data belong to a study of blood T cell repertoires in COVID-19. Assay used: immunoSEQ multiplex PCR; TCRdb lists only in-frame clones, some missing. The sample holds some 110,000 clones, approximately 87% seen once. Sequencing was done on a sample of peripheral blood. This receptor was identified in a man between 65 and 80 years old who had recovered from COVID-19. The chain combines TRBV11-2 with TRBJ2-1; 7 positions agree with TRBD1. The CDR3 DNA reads TGTGCCAGCAGCTTAAGGTGGGACAGTCCCGAGCAGTTCTTC. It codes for CASSLRWDSPEQFF.